A single TCR beta chain is shown here with its context. These data belong to a study of blood T cell repertoires in COVID-19. Background on the study: PBMCs, B-cell-depleted T cells, or T cells were the source of the cDNA or gDNA that made up the material.

TCRdb keeps only in-frame clones here, not all; method: immunoSEQ multiplex PCR. The data contain about 210,000 clones, 89% of them seen just once; the ten biggest clones take up about 5%. The junction had 11 bases not matched to a gene; V was cut back by 6 bases and J by 7 bases. There are 13 residues in the CDR3. Germline V gene data show CDR1 as SQVTM and CDR2 as ANQGSEA. The chain links TRBV29-1 to TRBJ1-2; 7 bases agree with TRBD1. The sequenced sample consisted of peripheral blood. The receptor comes from a woman aged 40 to 50 with acute or convalescent COVID-19. The DNA of the CDR3 is TGCAGCGTCCCAGGGGGTTTGGAGGGTGGCTACACCTTC. Its translation is CSVPGGLEGGYTF.